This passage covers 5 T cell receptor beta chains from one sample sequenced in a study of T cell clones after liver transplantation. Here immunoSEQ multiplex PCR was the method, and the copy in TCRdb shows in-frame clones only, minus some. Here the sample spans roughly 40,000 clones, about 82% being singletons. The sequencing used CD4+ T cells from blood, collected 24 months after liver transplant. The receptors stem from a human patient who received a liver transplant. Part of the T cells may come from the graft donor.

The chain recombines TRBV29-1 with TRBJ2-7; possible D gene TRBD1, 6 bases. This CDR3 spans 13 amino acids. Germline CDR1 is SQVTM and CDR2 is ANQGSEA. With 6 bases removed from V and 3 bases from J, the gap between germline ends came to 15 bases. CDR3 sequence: CSVSGDPNYEQYF. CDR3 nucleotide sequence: TGCAGCGTGTCAGGGGATCCAAACTACGAGCAGTACTTC.

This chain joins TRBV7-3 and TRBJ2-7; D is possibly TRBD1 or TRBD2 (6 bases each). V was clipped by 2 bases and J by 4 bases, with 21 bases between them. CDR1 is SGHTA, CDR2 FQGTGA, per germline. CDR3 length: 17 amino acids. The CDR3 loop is CASSLLGPGAAGYEQYF. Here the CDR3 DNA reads TGTGCCAGCAGCTTATTAGGTCCAGGGGCGGCGGGATACGAGCAGTACTTC.

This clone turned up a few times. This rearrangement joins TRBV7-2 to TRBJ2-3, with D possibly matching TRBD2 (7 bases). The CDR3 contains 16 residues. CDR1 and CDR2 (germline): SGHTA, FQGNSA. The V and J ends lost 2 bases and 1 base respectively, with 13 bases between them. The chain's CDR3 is CASSLYGGPGTDTQYF. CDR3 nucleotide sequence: TGTGCCAGCAGCTTATACGGGGGGCCTGGCACAGATACGCAGTATTTT.

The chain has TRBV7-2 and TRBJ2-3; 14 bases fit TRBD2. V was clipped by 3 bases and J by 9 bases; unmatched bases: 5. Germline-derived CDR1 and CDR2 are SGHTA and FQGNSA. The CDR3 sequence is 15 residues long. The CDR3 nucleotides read TGTGCCAGCAGCTTCTCCGGGACTAGCGGGGGCACGCAGTATTTT. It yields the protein CASSFSGTSGGTQYF.

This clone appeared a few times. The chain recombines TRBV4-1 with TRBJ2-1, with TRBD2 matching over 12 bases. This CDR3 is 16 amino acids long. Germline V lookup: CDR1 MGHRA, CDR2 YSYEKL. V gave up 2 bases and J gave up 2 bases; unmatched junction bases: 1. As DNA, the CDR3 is TGCGCCAGCAGCCAACTAGCGGGAGGGCCCTACAATGAGCAGTTCTTC. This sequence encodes CASSQLAGGPYNEQFF.